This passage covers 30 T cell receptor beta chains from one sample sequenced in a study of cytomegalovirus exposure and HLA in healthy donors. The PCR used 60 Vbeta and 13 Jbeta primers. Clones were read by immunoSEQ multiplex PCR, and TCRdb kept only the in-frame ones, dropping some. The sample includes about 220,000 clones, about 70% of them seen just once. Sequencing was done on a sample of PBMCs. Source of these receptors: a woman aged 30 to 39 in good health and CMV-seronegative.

The CDR3 loop is CATSYSGNTIYF. The DNA for the CDR3 is TGTGCCACGTCTTACTCTGGAAACACCATATATTTT. This chain connects TRBV19 to TRBJ1-3; D remains unclear. Looked up from germline, CDR1 is LNHDA and CDR2 is SQIVND (reference sequence). The CDR3 sequence is 12 residues long. V gave up 10 bases and J gave up 0 bases, with 7 bases separating them.

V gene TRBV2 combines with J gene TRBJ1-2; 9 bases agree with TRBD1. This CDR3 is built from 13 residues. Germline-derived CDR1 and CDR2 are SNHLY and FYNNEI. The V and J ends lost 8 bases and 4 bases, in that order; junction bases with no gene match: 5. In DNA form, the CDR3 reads TGTGCCAGCGTAACAGGGGGCATCTATGGCTACACCTTC. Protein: CASVTGGIYGYTF.

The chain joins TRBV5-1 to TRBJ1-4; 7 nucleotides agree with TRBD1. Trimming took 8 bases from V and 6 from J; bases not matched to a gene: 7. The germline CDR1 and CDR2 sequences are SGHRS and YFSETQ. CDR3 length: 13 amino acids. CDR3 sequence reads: CASTIDRDEKLFF. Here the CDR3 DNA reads TGCGCCAGTACCATCGACAGGGATGAAAAACTGTTTTTT.

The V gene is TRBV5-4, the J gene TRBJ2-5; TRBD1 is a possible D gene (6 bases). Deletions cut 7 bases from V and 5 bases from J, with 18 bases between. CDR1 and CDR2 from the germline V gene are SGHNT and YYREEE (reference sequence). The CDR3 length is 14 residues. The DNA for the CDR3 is TGTGCCAGCTTCTTAATCGGGACACTGGAGACCCAGTACTTC. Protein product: CASFLIGTLETQYF.

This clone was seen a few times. The CDR3 reads CASSLVGSGSMETQYF. The DNA for the CDR3 is TGTGCCAGCAGCTTGGTGGGTAGCGGGTCTATGGAGACCCAGTACTTC. The chain carries TRBV5-4 and TRBJ2-5, with 7 bases lining up with TRBD2. The germline CDR1 and CDR2 sequences are SGHNT and YYREEE (reference sequence). Trimming removed 0 bases from V and 5 bases from J; junction bases left unmatched: 10. CDR3 length equals 16 residues. Complete variable domain (other parts from reference TRBV5-4 and TRBJ2-5): ETGVTQSPTHLIKTRGQQVTLRCSSQSGHNTVSWYQQALGQGPQFIFQYYREEENGRGNFPPRFSGLQFPNYSSELNVNALELDDSALYLCASSLVGSGSMETQYFGPGTRLLVL.

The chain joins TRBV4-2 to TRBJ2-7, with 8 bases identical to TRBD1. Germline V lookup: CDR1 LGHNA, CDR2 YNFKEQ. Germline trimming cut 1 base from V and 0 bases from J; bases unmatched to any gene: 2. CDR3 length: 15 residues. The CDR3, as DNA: TGTGCCAGCAGCCAAGGACAGGGGCCCTCCTACGAGCAGTACTTC. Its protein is CASSQGQGPSYEQYF.

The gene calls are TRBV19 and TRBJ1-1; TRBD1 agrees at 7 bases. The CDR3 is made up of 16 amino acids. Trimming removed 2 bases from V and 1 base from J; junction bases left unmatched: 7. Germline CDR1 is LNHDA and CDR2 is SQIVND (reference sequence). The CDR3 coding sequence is TGTGCCAGTAGTATACCACGACAGGGACAGAACACTGAAGCTTTCTTT. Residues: CASSIPRQGQNTEAFF. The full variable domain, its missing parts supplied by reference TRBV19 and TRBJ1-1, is DGGITQSPKYLFRKEGQNVTLSCEQNLNHDAMYWYRQDPGQGLRLIYYSQIVNDFQKGDIAEGYSVSREKKESFPLTVTSAQKNPTAFYLCASSIPRQGQNTEAFFGQGTRLTVV.

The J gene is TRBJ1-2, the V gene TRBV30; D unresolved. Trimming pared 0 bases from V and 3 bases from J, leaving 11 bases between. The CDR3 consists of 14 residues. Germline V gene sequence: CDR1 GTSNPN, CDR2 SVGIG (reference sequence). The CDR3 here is CAWSVLGVDYGYTF. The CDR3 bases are TGTGCCTGGAGTGTTCTCGGGGTGGACTATGGCTACACCTTC.

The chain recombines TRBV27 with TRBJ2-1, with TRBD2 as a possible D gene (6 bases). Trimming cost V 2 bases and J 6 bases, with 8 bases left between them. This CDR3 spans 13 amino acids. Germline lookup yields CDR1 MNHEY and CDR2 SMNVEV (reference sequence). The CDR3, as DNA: TGTGCCAGCAGTTTAGAAGCGGGCAATGAGCAGTTCTTC. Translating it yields CASSLEAGNEQFF.

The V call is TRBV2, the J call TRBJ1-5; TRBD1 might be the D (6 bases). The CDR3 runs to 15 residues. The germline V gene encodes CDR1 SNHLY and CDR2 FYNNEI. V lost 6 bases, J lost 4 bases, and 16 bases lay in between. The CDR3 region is CASSEPTGMNQPQHF. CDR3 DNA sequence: TGTGCCAGCAGCGAACCGACAGGTATGAATCAGCCCCAGCATTTT.

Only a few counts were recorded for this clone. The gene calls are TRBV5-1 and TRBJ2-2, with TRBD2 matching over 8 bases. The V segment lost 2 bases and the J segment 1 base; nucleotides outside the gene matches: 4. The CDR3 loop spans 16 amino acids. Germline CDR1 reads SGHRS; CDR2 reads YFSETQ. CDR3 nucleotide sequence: TGCGCCAGCAGCTTTCTTAGCGGGGTGAACACCGGGGAGCTGTTTTTT. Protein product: CASSFLSGVNTGELFF.

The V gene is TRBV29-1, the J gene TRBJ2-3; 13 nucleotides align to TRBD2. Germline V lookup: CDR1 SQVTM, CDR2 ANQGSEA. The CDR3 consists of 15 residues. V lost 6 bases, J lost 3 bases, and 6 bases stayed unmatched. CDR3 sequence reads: CSVKGLAGVTDTQYF. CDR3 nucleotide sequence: TGCAGCGTCAAAGGACTAGCGGGGGTGACAGATACGCAGTATTTT.

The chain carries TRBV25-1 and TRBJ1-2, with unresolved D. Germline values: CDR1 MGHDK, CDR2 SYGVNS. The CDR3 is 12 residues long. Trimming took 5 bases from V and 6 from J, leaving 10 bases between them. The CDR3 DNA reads TGTGCCAGCAGTAGTCAGGCCCATGGCTACACCTTC. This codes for CASSSQAHGYTF.

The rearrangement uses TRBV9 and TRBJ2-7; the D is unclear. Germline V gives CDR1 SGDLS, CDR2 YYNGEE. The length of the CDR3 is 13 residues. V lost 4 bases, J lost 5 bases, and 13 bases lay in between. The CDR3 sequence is CASSRGETDEQYF. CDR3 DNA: TGTGCCAGCAGCCGAGGTGAAACCGACGAGCAGTACTTC. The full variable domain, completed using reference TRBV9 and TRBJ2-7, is DSGVTQTPKHLITATGQRVTLRCSPRSGDLSVYWYQQSLDQGLQFLIQYYNGEERAKGNILERFSAQQFPDLHSELNLSSLELGDSALYFCASSRGETDEQYFGPGTRLTVT.

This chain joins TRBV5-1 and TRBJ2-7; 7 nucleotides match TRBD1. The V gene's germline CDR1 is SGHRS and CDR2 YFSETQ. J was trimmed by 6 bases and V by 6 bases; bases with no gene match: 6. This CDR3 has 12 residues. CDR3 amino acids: CASKVPGGEQYF. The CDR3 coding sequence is TGCGCCAGCAAGGTCCCAGGGGGCGAGCAGTACTTC.

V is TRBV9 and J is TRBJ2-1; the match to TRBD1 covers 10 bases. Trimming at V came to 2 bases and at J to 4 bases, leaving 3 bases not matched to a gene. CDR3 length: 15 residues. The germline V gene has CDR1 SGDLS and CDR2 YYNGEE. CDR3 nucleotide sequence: TGTGCCAGCAGCGTCGGGACAGGGGAATACAATGAGCAGTTCTTC. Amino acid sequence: CASSVGTGEYNEQFF.

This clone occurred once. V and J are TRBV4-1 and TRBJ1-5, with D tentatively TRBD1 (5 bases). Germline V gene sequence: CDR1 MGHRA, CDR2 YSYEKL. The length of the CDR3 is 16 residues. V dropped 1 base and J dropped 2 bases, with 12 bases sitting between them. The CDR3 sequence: CASSQGAGRGNQPQHF. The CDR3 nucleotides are TGCGCCAGCAGCCAAGGGGCAGGGAGGGGCAATCAGCCCCAGCATTTT.

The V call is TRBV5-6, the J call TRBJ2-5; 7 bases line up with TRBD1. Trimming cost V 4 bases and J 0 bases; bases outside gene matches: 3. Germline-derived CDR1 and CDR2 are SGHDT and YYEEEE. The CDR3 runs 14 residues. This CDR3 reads CASSQTGDQETQYF. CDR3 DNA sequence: TGTGCCAGCAGCCAAACAGGGGACCAAGAGACCCAGTACTTC. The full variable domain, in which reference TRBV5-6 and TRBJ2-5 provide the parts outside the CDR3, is DAGVTQSPTHLIKTRGQQVTLRCSPKSGHDTVSWYQQALGQGPQFIFQYYEEEERQRGNFPDRFSGHQFPNYSSELNVNALLLGDSALYLCASSQTGDQETQYFGPGTRLLVL.

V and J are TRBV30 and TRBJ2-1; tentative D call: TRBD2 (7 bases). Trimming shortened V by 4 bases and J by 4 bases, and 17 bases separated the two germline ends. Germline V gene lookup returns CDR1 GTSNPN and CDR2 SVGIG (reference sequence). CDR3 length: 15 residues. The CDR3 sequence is CAWTGEAGAYNEQFF. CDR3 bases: TGTGCCTGGACGGGAGAGGCGGGGGCATACAATGAGCAGTTCTTC.

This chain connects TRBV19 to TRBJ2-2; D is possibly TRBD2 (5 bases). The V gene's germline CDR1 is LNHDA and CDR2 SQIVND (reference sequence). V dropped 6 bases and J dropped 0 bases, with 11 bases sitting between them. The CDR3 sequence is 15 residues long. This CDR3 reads CASRTDGANTGELFF. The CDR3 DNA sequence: TGTGCCAGTAGAACAGACGGGGCGAACACCGGGGAGCTGTTTTTT.

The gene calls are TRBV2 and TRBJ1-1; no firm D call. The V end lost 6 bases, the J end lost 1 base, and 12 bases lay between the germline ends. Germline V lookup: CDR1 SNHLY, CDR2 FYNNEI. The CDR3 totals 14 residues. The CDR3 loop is CASSPVRKNTEAFF. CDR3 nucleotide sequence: TGTGCCAGCAGCCCAGTCAGGAAGAACACTGAAGCTTTCTTT.

CDR3 amino acids: CASSSESTGFYEQYF. CDR3 nucleotide sequence: TGCGCCAGCAGTTCCGAATCCACAGGGTTCTACGAGCAGTACTTC. J is TRBJ2-7 and V is TRBV5-1; weak D call: TRBD1 (6 bases). The CDR3 consists of 15 residues. CDR1 and CDR2 from the germline V gene are SGHRS and YFSETQ. V was clipped by 5 bases and J by 3 bases, with 18 bases between them.

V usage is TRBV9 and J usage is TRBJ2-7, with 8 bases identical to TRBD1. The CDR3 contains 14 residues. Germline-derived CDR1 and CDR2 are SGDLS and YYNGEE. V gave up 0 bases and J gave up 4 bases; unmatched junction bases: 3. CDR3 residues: CASSVEDRGYEQYF. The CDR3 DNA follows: TGTGCCAGCAGCGTAGAAGACAGGGGTTACGAGCAGTACTTC.

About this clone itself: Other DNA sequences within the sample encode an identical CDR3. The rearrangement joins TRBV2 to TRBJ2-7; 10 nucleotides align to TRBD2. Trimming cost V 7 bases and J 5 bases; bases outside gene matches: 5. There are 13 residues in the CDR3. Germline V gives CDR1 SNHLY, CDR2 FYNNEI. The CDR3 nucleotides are TGTGCCAGCACTCTAGCGGGAGCCCACGAGCAGTACTTC. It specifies CASTLAGAHEQYF.

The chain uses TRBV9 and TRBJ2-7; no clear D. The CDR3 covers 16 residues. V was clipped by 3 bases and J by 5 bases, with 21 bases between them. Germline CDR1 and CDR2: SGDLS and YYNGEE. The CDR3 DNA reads TGTGCCAGCAGCGAGAAGAGGCCTGGAGACGGCCACGAGCAGTACTTC. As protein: CASSEKRPGDGHEQYF.

CDR3 in DNA: TGTGCCAGCAGCAGACAGGGGACCTACGAGCAGTACTTC. Encoded protein: CASSRQGTYEQYF. J is TRBJ2-7 and V is TRBV7-2; 8 bases are a match to TRBD1. Germline loops: CDR1 SGHTA, CDR2 FQGNSA. The CDR3 has 13 residues. Trimming removed 5 bases from V and 2 bases from J; junction bases left unmatched: 2.

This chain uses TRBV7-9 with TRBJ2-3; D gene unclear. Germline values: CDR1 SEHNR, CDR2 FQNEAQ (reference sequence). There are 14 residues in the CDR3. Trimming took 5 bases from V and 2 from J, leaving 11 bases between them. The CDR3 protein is CASSPSVHTDTQYF. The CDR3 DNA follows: TGTGCCAGCAGCCCGTCGGTGCACACAGATACGCAGTATTTT.

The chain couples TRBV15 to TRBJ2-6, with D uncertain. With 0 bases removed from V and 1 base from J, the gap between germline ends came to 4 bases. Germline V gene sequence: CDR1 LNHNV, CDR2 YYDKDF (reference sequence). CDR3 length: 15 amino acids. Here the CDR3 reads CATSRDASGANVLTF. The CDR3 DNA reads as TGTGCCACCAGCAGAGATGCGTCTGGGGCCAACGTCCTGACTTTC.

CDR3 residues: CASSARTSGHTGANVLTF. CDR3 nucleotides: TGTGCCAGCAGCGCCCGGACTAGCGGACATACTGGGGCCAACGTCCTGACTTTC. The V gene is TRBV5-5, the J gene TRBJ2-6, with 10 bases that match TRBD2. The CDR3 is 18 residues long. Unmatched junction bases numbered 9, after V lost 4 bases and J lost 2 bases. The germline CDR1 and CDR2 sequences are SGHKS and YYEKEE (reference sequence).

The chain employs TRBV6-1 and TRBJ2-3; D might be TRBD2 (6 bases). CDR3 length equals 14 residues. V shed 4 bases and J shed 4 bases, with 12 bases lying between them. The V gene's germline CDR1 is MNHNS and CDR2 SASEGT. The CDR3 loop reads CASSAGLLADTQYF. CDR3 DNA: TGTGCCAGCAGTGCGGGACTGTTGGCAGATACGCAGTATTTT.